The next 24 T cell receptor beta chains were all read from a single sample in a study of siplizumab effects on memory and regulatory T cells. TCRdb keeps only in-frame clones here, not all; method: immunoSEQ multiplex PCR. The sample lists under 95,000 clones; 94% were seen once. The specimen sequenced was non-Treg CD4+ T cells sorted from blood. All receptors come from a human donor in good health.

The sample holds one count of this clone. The J gene is TRBJ1-3, the V gene TRBV2; D uncertain. The V gene lost 6 bases and the J gene lost 0 bases, with 9 bases spanning the gap. The CDR3 runs to 14 residues. Germline assignment: CDR1 SNHLY and CDR2 FYNNEI. Written as DNA, the CDR3 is TGTGCCAGCAGAAGAGATGTCTCTGGAAACACCATATATTTT. Translating it yields CASRRDVSGNTIYF.

This chain uses TRBV9 with TRBJ1-4; TRBD1 might be the D (5 bases). V shed 0 bases and J shed 4 bases, with 7 bases lying between them. The germline gives CDR1 SGDLS, CDR2 YYNGEE. The CDR3 totals 14 residues. CDR3 residues: CASSVGGDNEKLFF. CDR3 DNA sequence: TGTGCCAGCAGCGTAGGGGGGGATAATGAAAAACTGTTTTTT.

The chain links TRBV19 to TRBJ1-2; D perhaps matches TRBD1 (6 bases). Germline values: CDR1 LNHDA, CDR2 SQIVND (reference sequence). V was pared by 7 bases and J by 7 bases, with 16 bases between. CDR3 length: 13 amino acids. The CDR3 is CASKKSARGGYTF. The CDR3 nucleotides are TGTGCCAGTAAAAAATCGGCCAGGGGTGGCTACACCTTC.

The gene calls are TRBV9 and TRBJ2-7; possible D gene TRBD2, 7 bases. Between the trimmed V and J ends, which lost 3 bases and 2 bases, there was a span of 15 bases. The CDR3 has 15 residues. Germline CDR1 and CDR2: SGDLS and YYNGEE. The CDR3 DNA reads TGTGCCAGCAGCGAGTCGCGGGGGCCCCCCTACGAGCAGTACTTC. It is translated as CASSESRGPPYEQYF. The full variable domain, in which reference TRBV9 and TRBJ2-7 provide the parts outside the CDR3, is DSGVTQTPKHLITATGQRVTLRCSPRSGDLSVYWYQQSLDQGLQFLIQYYNGEERAKGNILERFSAQQFPDLHSELNLSSLELGDSALYFCASSESRGPPYEQYFGPGTRLTVT.

DNA for the CDR3: TGTGCCAGCAGCCCACAGCGGAACACTGAAGCTTTCTTT. Translated: CASSPQRNTEAFF. The chain carries TRBV2 and TRBJ1-1; no clear D gene. V was pared by 6 bases and J by 1 base, with 9 bases between. The CDR3 covers 13 residues. Germline V gene lookup returns CDR1 SNHLY and CDR2 FYNNEI.

This chain uses TRBV7-3 with TRBJ2-3; D gene unclear. V lost 1 base and J 2 bases, leaving 13 bases between the germline ends. The CDR3 totals 16 residues. The germline V gene encodes CDR1 SGHTA and CDR2 FQGTGA. The CDR3 coding sequence is TGTGCCAGCAGCTTAATCGGACGATTTTCCACAGATACGCAGTATTTT. It is translated as CASSLIGRFSTDTQYF.

The V gene is TRBV5-1, the J gene TRBJ1-1, with a possible D match to TRBD1 (5 bases). This CDR3 is 14 amino acids long. The germline V gene has CDR1 SGHRS and CDR2 YFSETQ. The V gene lost 3 bases and the J gene lost 0 bases, with 9 bases spanning the gap. The CDR3 region has the DNA TGCGCCAGCAGCTCCGGGGCAGTGAACACTGAAGCTTTCTTT. It encodes CASSSGAVNTEAFF.

This clone was counted once. The J gene is TRBJ2-3, the V gene TRBV19; 9 positions agree with TRBD1. V lost 5 bases and J lost 4; bases outside the gene matches: 4. CDR3 size: 14 residues. CDR1 is LNHDA and CDR2 is SQIVND in the germline V gene (reference sequence). The CDR3 is CASSLQGAADTQYF. The CDR3 bases are TGTGCCAGTAGTTTACAGGGGGCCGCAGATACGCAGTATTTT.

The chain uses TRBV2 and TRBJ2-1, with a weak D call TRBD2 (7 bases). The length of the CDR3 is 15 residues. Germline V gene lookup returns CDR1 SNHLY and CDR2 FYNNEI. V shed 4 bases and J shed 2 bases, with 12 bases lying between them. Here the CDR3 DNA reads TGTGCCAGCAGTGTAGGGAGGGGGGCCTACAATGAGCAGTTCTTC. This translates into CASSVGRGAYNEQFF.

V and J are TRBV28 and TRBJ2-7; 8 bases are a match to TRBD2. CDR1 and CDR2 (germline): MDHEN, SYDVKM. The CDR3 length is 16 residues. V dropped 5 bases and J dropped 2; count of bases not matched to a gene: 11. CDR3 region: CASSPTSSSGAYEQYF. DNA of the CDR3: TGTGCCAGCAGTCCGACGTCGAGTAGCGGGGCCTACGAGCAGTACTTC. The whole variable domain, filled in from reference TRBV28 and TRBJ2-7, reads DVKVTQSSRYLVKRTGEKVFLECVQDMDHENMFWYRQDPGLGLRLIYFSYDVKMKEKGDIPEGYSVSREKKERFSLILESASTNQTSMYLCASSPTSSSGAYEQYFGPGTRLTVT.

Concerning this clone: The same CDR3 can be traced to other DNA sequences in this sample. The chain recombines TRBV5-1 with TRBJ2-7; 9 bases match TRBD1. This CDR3 region has 14 residues. The J segment lost 4 bases and the V segment lost 4 bases, leaving 6 bases of the junction unmatched. Per germline, CDR1 SGHRS and CDR2 YFSETQ. Here the CDR3 DNA reads TGCGCCAGCAGCCACGGACAGGGGTCGTACGAGCAGTACTTC. This codes for CASSHGQGSYEQYF.

The V and J genes are TRBV9 and TRBJ2-1; tentative D call: TRBD1 (5 bases). CDR1 and CDR2 from the germline V gene are SGDLS and YYNGEE. V shed 0 bases and J shed 7 bases, with 17 bases lying between them. The CDR3 spans 16 residues. The CDR3 spells CASSVGPGSGSNEQFF. The DNA for the CDR3 is TGTGCCAGCAGCGTAGGCCCAGGGTCCGGATCGAATGAGCAGTTCTTC. Drawing the rest from reference TRBV9 and TRBJ2-1, the complete variable domain is DSGVTQTPKHLITATGQRVTLRCSPRSGDLSVYWYQQSLDQGLQFLIQYYNGEERAKGNILERFSAQQFPDLHSELNLSSLELGDSALYFCASSVGPGSGSNEQFFGPGTRLTVL.

This clone turned up a few times. The chain combines TRBV6-1 with TRBJ1-2, with 7 bases lining up with TRBD1. With 5 bases clipped from V and 8 bases from J, the junction kept 8 bases outside the gene matches. There are 13 residues in the CDR3. The germline V gene encodes CDR1 MNHNS and CDR2 SASEGT. The CDR3 region has the DNA TGTGCCAGCAGTCCCGCGACAGGGAACGGCTACACCTTC. Protein sequence: CASSPATGNGYTF.

This chain joins TRBV14 and TRBJ2-2; possibly TRBD1 for D (5 bases). The V gene lost 0 bases and the J gene lost 0 bases, with 8 bases spanning the gap. CDR1 SGHDN and CDR2 FVKESK come from the germline V gene. This CDR3 contains 16 residues. The CDR3 DNA sequence: TGTGCCAGCAGCCAAGAGATAGGGGCGAACACCGGGGAGCTGTTTTTT. This encodes CASSQEIGANTGELFF.

This clone was picked up one time. The chain carries TRBV4-1 and TRBJ2-7; the D gene is possibly TRBD1 (5 bases). The CDR3 contains 13 residues. The V gene's germline CDR1 is MGHRA and CDR2 YSYEKL. Trimming left V 0 bases short and J 4 bases short, with 7 bases between. CDR3 sequence: CASSQDQGYEQYF. CDR3 in DNA: TGCGCCAGCAGCCAAGATCAGGGATACGAGCAGTACTTC.

The V and J genes are TRBV5-6 and TRBJ2-1; no clear D. Germline CDR1 SGHDT, CDR2 YYEEEE. The length of the CDR3 is 11 residues. V lost 0 bases and J 13 bases, leaving 8 bases between the germline ends. The CDR3 here is CASSLETTQFF. The CDR3, as DNA: TGTGCCAGCAGCTTGGAAACTACACAGTTCTTC.

The chain carries TRBV27 and TRBJ1-1; unclear D gene. Trimming pared 6 bases from V and 0 bases from J, leaving 23 bases between. This CDR3 spans 18 amino acids. Germline CDR1 is MNHEY and CDR2 is SMNVEV (reference sequence). This chain's CDR3 is CASRGETGSNLLNTEAFF. The DNA of the CDR3 is TGTGCCAGCAGGGGCGAGACCGGCAGCAACCTCCTGAACACTGAAGCTTTCTTT.

The chain employs TRBV19 and TRBJ2-3; D remains ambiguous. Looked up from germline, CDR1 is LNHDA and CDR2 is SQIVND (reference sequence). The CDR3 totals 16 residues. V lost 1 base, J lost 0 bases, and 11 bases lay in between. CDR3 bases: TGTGCCAGTAGTATAGGCGGAATGGGGAGCACAGATACGCAGTATTTT. Its translation: CASSIGGMGSTDTQYF.

The chain couples TRBV7-2 to TRBJ1-1; 7 bases map to TRBD1. Trimming cost V 1 base and J 0 bases; bases outside gene matches: 2. CDR1 and CDR2 from the germline V gene are SGHTA and FQGNSA. The CDR3 covers 15 residues. The CDR3 protein is CASSLDRGLNTEAFF. The DNA for the CDR3 is TGTGCCAGCAGCTTAGACAGGGGCTTGAACACTGAAGCTTTCTTT.

The sample holds a few counts of this clone. This chain uses TRBV6-1 with TRBJ1-2; D uncertain. The CDR3 is 16 amino acids. Trimming removed 1 base from V and 8 bases from J, with 20 bases in between. In germline, CDR1 is MNHNS, CDR2 SASEGT. The CDR3 DNA follows: TGTGCCAGCAGTGAAGTATTCGGCGGGGAGGGTCGAGGCTACACCTTC. It specifies CASSEVFGGEGRGYTF.

The chain is built from TRBV5-8 and TRBJ2-7; perhaps D is TRBD1 or TRBD2 (5 bases each). This CDR3 comprises 13 residues. CDR1 is SGHTS and CDR2 is YDEGEE in the germline V gene. The V gene lost 6 bases and the J gene lost 0 bases, with 10 bases spanning the gap. CDR3 in amino acids: CASTEGNSYEQYF. The CDR3 DNA is TGTGCCAGCACCGAGGGGAACTCCTACGAGCAGTACTTC.

The chain uses TRBV2 and TRBJ2-1; D ambiguous. The CDR3 contains 15 residues. Looked up from germline, CDR1 is SNHLY and CDR2 is FYNNEI. V was shortened by 2 bases and J by 2 bases, with 10 bases between the two germline ends. CDR3 coding DNA: TGTGCCAGCAGTGAAACCCCCCGGGCCTACAATGAGCAGTTCTTC. Translating it yields CASSETPRAYNEQFF.

This rearrangement joins TRBV19 to TRBJ2-7; 9 nucleotides match TRBD1. Trimming removed 9 bases from V and 0 bases from J; junction bases left unmatched: 9. Germline V gene lookup returns CDR1 LNHDA and CDR2 SQIVND (reference sequence). This CDR3 comprises 15 residues. The CDR3 sequence: CASRDRERLSYEQYF. CDR3 in DNA: TGTGCCAGCCGGGACAGGGAACGTCTCTCCTACGAGCAGTACTTC.

The chain is built from TRBV7-9 and TRBJ2-1, with 7 bases fitting TRBD2. The CDR3 has 15 residues. From germline, CDR1 is SEHNR and CDR2 FQNEAQ (reference sequence). V dropped 3 bases and J dropped 5; count of bases not matched to a gene: 7. DNA for the CDR3: TGTGCCAGCAGCTTCCCGAGCGGGATCCACAATGAGCAGTTCTTC. It codes for CASSFPSGIHNEQFF.